This TCR beta chain was documented in a study of tumor and adjacent non-tumor tissue in lung cancer. RNA was extracted from bulk tissue without any cell sorting. Between August and November 2014, newly diagnosed, chemotherapy-naive lung cancer patients underwent thoracic surgery in China. In its sample, this clonotype was seen many times. TCRbeta libraries were built with three rounds of nested PCR, modified from ARM-PCR. TCRdb re-called the multiplex PCR reads with MiXCR, one entry per CDR3 protein. This sample has 65,000 to 80,000 distinct CDR3 sequences, with 73% found just once. Trimming pared 0 bases from V and 0 bases from J, leaving 5 bases between. This CDR3 contains 14 residues. CDR1 and CDR2 from the germline V gene are SGHNT and YYREEE (reference sequence).

The sequenced material came from lung tumor tissue. The genes are TRBV5-4 and TRBJ2-3; D not certain. This TCR came from a man in his sixties with non-small cell lung cancer. The CDR3 nucleotides are TGTGCCAGCAGCTTGGCGGAGAGCACAGATACGCAGTATTTT. This translates into CASSLAESTDTQYF.